Listed below are T cell receptor beta chains from one sample, sequenced in a study of T cells after yellow fever vaccination. A single record per CDR3 protein comes from TCRdb applying MiXCR to the 5' RACE reads. This sample has 500,000 to 700,000 distinct CDR3 sequences, with 19% found just once. The sequenced sample was PBMCs, obtained 15 days after the yellow fever booster vaccination. All receptors derive from a man aged 25-45 years who received the YFV17D yellow fever vaccine. The CDR3 runs from the conserved cysteine through the conserved F or W. A D gene is named only where the DNA matches it firmly. Clone size is shown for a subset of rows, as once, few, many or a class of expanded clone.

CDR3aa: CASGLVVNRGPNEQFF
CDR3nt: TGTGCTAGTGGTTTGGTAGTCAACCGGGGCCCCAATGAGCAGTTCTTC
j_gene: TRBJ2-1
v_gene: TRBV12-5
abundance: NA
d_gene: NA

CDR3aa: CASFPSRGRSPLHF
CDR3nt: TGTGCCAGCTTCCCTTCCCGTGGGCGTTCACCCCTCCACTTT
j_gene: TRBJ1-6
v_gene: TRBV21-1
abundance: few
d_gene: NA

CDR3aa: CSARTGGGDEQFF
CDR3nt: TGCAGTGCTAGAACGGGAGGAGGCGATGAGCAGTTCTTC
j_gene: TRBJ2-1
v_gene: TRBV20-1
abundance: NA
d_gene: TRBD2

CDR3aa: CASSAGLGYTF
CDR3nt: TGTGCCAGCAGTGCAGGGCTTGGCTACACCTTC
j_gene: TRBJ1-2
v_gene: TRBV25-1
abundance: NA
d_gene: NA

CDR3aa: CASSSAQGETQYF
CDR3nt: TGCGCCAGCAGCTCGGCACAGGGAGAGACCCAGTACTTC
j_gene: TRBJ2-5
v_gene: TRBV5-1
abundance: NA
d_gene: NA

CDR3aa: CASSQDSTYGYTF
CDR3nt: TGTGCCAGCAGCCAGGACAGTACCTATGGCTACACCTTC
j_gene: TRBJ1-2
v_gene: TRBV12-3/TRBV12-4
abundance: many
d_gene: NA

CDR3aa: CSAQTTTGELFF
CDR3nt: TGCAGTGCTCAGACAACCACCGGGGAGCTGTTTTTT
j_gene: TRBJ2-2
v_gene: TRBV20-1
abundance: few
d_gene: NA

CDR3aa: CASSLGPGQGARADTQYF
CDR3nt: TGTGCCAGCAGCTTAGGCCCGGGACAGGGGGCCCGGGCAGATACGCAGTATTTT
j_gene: TRBJ2-3
v_gene: TRBV11-2
abundance: NA
d_gene: TRBD1

CDR3aa: CATLLRGTYEQYF
CDR3nt: TGTGCCACACTTCTCCGGGGGACCTACGAGCAGTACTTC
j_gene: TRBJ2-7
v_gene: TRBV5-6
abundance: few
d_gene: NA

CDR3aa: CASRRNRQGGTDTQYF
CDR3nt: TGTGCCAGCAGACGCAACAGACAGGGAGGCACAGATACGCAGTATTTT
j_gene: TRBJ2-3
v_gene: TRBV27
abundance: NA
d_gene: TRBD1

CDR3aa: CASSPGGRTYNEQFF
CDR3nt: TGTGCCAGCAGCCCCGGGGGGAGGACCTACAATGAGCAGTTCTTC
j_gene: TRBJ2-1
v_gene: TRBV28
abundance: many
d_gene: TRBD2

CDR3aa: CASRPGTSAHAKNIQYF
CDR3nt: TGTGCCTCCCGGCCGGGGACTAGCGCGCACGCGAAAAACATTCAGTACTTC
j_gene: TRBJ2-4
v_gene: TRBV10-3
abundance: few
d_gene: TRBD2

CDR3aa: CASSRPLGLNTEAFF
CDR3nt: TGTGCCAGCAGCCGTCCACTGGGCTTGAACACTGAAGCTTTCTTT
j_gene: TRBJ1-1
v_gene: TRBV3-1
abundance: NA
d_gene: NA

CDR3aa: CASSLRDRQETQYF
CDR3nt: TGCGCCAGCAGCTTAAGGGACAGACAAGAGACCCAGTACTTC
j_gene: TRBJ2-5
v_gene: TRBV5-1
abundance: NA
d_gene: TRBD1

CDR3aa: CASSSTGGNTGELFF
CDR3nt: TGTGCCAGCTCATCGACAGGGGGTAACACCGGGGAGCTGTTTTTT
j_gene: TRBJ2-2
v_gene: TRBV18
abundance: NA
d_gene: TRBD1

CDR3aa: CASSYASGGPNEQFF
CDR3nt: TGTGCCAGCAGTTACGCTAGCGGGGGTCCCAATGAGCAGTTCTTC
j_gene: TRBJ2-1
v_gene: TRBV6-5
abundance: few
d_gene: TRBD2

CDR3aa: CASTIKGQETQYF
CDR3nt: TGTGCCAGCACGATCAAGGGGCAAGAGACCCAGTACTTC
j_gene: TRBJ2-5
v_gene: TRBV5-4
abundance: few
d_gene: NA

CDR3aa: CASSLPGTGSSELFF
CDR3nt: TGCGCCAGCAGCTTGCCCGGGACAGGGAGTTCGGAGCTGTTTTTT
j_gene: TRBJ2-2
v_gene: TRBV5-1
abundance: few
d_gene: TRBD1

CDR3aa: CSAGHSNQPQHF
CDR3nt: TGCAGTGCTGGTCATAGCAATCAGCCCCAGCATTTT
j_gene: TRBJ1-5
v_gene: TRBV20-1
abundance: few
d_gene: NA

CDR3aa: CSARVEGTTDTQYF
CDR3nt: TGCAGTGCTAGAGTGGAGGGGACGACAGATACGCAGTATTTT
j_gene: TRBJ2-3
v_gene: TRBV20-1
abundance: few
d_gene: NA

CDR3aa: CASSFLAGLVALDF
CDR3nt: TGTGCCAGCAGTTTTCTTGCGGGACTAGTGGCCCTGGACTTC
j_gene: TRBJ2-7
v_gene: TRBV12-3/TRBV12-4
abundance: NA
d_gene: TRBD2

CDR3aa: CSVAKTIFNEQFF
CDR3nt: TGCAGCGTTGCGAAGACCATTTTCAATGAGCAGTTCTTC
j_gene: TRBJ2-1
v_gene: TRBV29-1
abundance: few
d_gene: NA

CDR3aa: CSASTSSADTQYF
CDR3nt: TGCAGTGCCTCGACTAGTTCAGCAGATACGCAGTATTTT
j_gene: TRBJ2-3
v_gene: TRBV20-1
abundance: few
d_gene: NA

CDR3aa: CASSVTGGEETQYF
CDR3nt: TGTGCCAGCAGCGTAACAGGGGGCGAAGAGACCCAGTACTTC
j_gene: TRBJ2-5
v_gene: TRBV5-5
abundance: NA
d_gene: TRBD1

CDR3aa: CASSPVLVAGGEQFF
CDR3nt: TGCGCCAGCAGCCCCGTATTGGTAGCGGGAGGTGAGCAGTTCTTC
j_gene: TRBJ2-1
v_gene: TRBV4-3
abundance: NA
d_gene: TRBD2

CDR3aa: CASSLTRVDEKLFF
CDR3nt: TGTGCCAGCAGCTTAACCAGGGTCGATGAAAAACTGTTTTTT
j_gene: TRBJ1-4
v_gene: TRBV11-2
abundance: NA
d_gene: NA

CDR3aa: CSAYFVGLPNYEQYF
CDR3nt: TGCAGTGCTTATTTTGTTGGACTACCAAATTACGAGCAGTACTTC
j_gene: TRBJ2-7
v_gene: TRBV20-1
abundance: few
d_gene: NA

CDR3aa: CASSTTGDRGETQYF
CDR3nt: TGTGCCAGCAGCACGACCGGGGACAGGGGGGAGACCCAGTACTTC
j_gene: TRBJ2-5
v_gene: TRBV7-2
abundance: NA
d_gene: TRBD1

CDR3aa: CASSSNRGGEQFF
CDR3nt: TGTGCCAGCAGCTCGAACAGAGGCGGTGAGCAGTTCTTC
j_gene: TRBJ2-1
v_gene: TRBV7-2
abundance: NA
d_gene: NA